The 11 T cell receptor beta chains given below trace back to one sample, sequenced in a study of OX40 agonist ivuxolimab in advanced cancers. Here immunoSEQ multiplex PCR was the method, and the copy in TCRdb shows in-frame clones only, minus some. The profile covers nearly 95,000 clones, with approximately 94% appearing a single time and over 2.5% taken by the ten largest. Source: CD4+ or CD8+ T cells sorted from blood, taken in a trial of the OX40 agonist ivuxolimab. These receptors came from an adult with an advanced solid tumor such as melanoma, head and neck, liver or kidney cancer.

This sequence joins TRBV27 and TRBJ1-3, with 7 bases lining up with TRBD1. The CDR3 spans 15 residues. Per the germline V gene, CDR1 is MNHEY and CDR2 is SMNVEV (reference sequence). Trimming took 6 bases from V and 0 from J; bases not matched to a gene: 5. The CDR3 DNA reads as TGTGCCAGCAGCCCGACAGGGAGCTCTGGAAACACCATATATTTT. Its protein product is CASSPTGSSGNTIYF.

The V and J genes are TRBV11-2 and TRBJ1-3, with TRBD1 as a possible D gene (5 bases). The CDR3 has 15 residues. Trimming shortened V by 1 base and J by 8 bases, and 15 bases separated the two germline ends. From germline, CDR1 is SGHAT and CDR2 FQNNGV. CDR3 coding DNA: TGTGCCAGCAGCTTAGTCCCCACGTCGGGGGACACCATATATTTT. Its translation: CASSLVPTSGDTIYF.

The chain recombines TRBV7-2 with TRBJ2-1; TRBD2 is a possible D gene (5 bases). The CDR3 spans 15 residues. Trimming pared 2 bases from V and 2 bases from J, leaving 10 bases between. Germline CDR1 is SGHTA and CDR2 is FQGNSA. CDR3 region: CASSLNSEAYNEQFF. CDR3 nucleotides: TGTGCCAGCAGCTTAAATAGCGAGGCCTACAATGAGCAGTTCTTC.

This chain links TRBV29-1 with TRBJ1-2, with 7 bases identical to TRBD1. This CDR3 spans 14 amino acids. Germline V lookup: CDR1 SQVTM, CDR2 ANQGSEA. Trimming at V came to 5 bases and at J to 5 bases, leaving 11 bases not matched to a gene. CDR3 loop: CSVSSGTVLYGYTF. The CDR3 bases are TGCAGCGTTTCCTCCGGGACAGTGCTATATGGCTACACCTTC. Full variable domain (remainder filled in from reference TRBV29-1 and TRBJ1-2): SAVISQKPSRDICQRGTSLTIQCQVDSQVTMMFWYRQQPGQSLTLIATANQGSEATYESGFVIDKFPISRPNLTFSTLTVSNMSPEDSSIYLCSVSSGTVLYGYTFGSGTRLTVV.

J is TRBJ2-2 and V is TRBV5-6, with D unclear. The length of the CDR3 is 13 residues. CDR1 and CDR2 from the germline V gene are SGHDT and YYEEEE. V lost 4 bases and J 6 bases, leaving 10 bases between the germline ends. This chain's CDR3 is CASSMPSSGELFF. CDR3 sequence (DNA): TGTGCCAGCAGCATGCCATCGTCCGGGGAGCTGTTTTTT. The variable domain in full, with the rest retrieved from reference TRBV5-6 and TRBJ2-2, is DAGVTQSPTHLIKTRGQQVTLRCSPKSGHDTVSWYQQALGQGPQFIFQYYEEEERQRGNFPDRFSGHQFPNYSSELNVNALLLGDSALYLCASSMPSSGELFFGEGSRLTVL.

This chain joins TRBV5-4 and TRBJ2-7, with D possibly being TRBD1 or TRBD2 (5 bases each). The germline CDR1 and CDR2 sequences are SGHNT and YYREEE (reference sequence). The V gene lost 5 bases and the J gene lost 3 bases, with 12 bases spanning the gap. The CDR3 is 13 amino acids. The CDR3 reads CASRGWGNYEQYF. CDR3 nucleotide sequence: TGTGCCAGCAGGGGATGGGGGAACTACGAGCAGTACTTC. Full variable domain (missing parts from reference TRBV5-4 and TRBJ2-7): ETGVTQSPTHLIKTRGQQVTLRCSSQSGHNTVSWYQQALGQGPQFIFQYYREEENGRGNFPPRFSGLQFPNYSSELNVNALELDDSALYLCASRGWGNYEQYFGPGTRLTVT.

This chain joins TRBV19 and TRBJ2-6; D ambiguous. CDR3 size: 16 residues. Trimming removed 1 base at V and 0 bases at J, with 7 bases between. Germline CDR1 LNHDA, CDR2 SQIVND (reference sequence). CDR3 DNA: TGTGCCAGTAGTATAGGGCTAGGCTCTGGGGCCAACGTCCTGACTTTC. This gives the protein CASSIGLGSGANVLTF.

The chain employs TRBV5-4 and TRBJ2-3, with D possibly TRBD1 on 6 matching bases. The ends were cut back, 4 bases at V and 2 bases at J, with 11 bases in the middle. CDR1 is SGHNT and CDR2 is YYREEE in the germline V gene (reference sequence). CDR3 size: 14 residues. CDR3 sequence reads: CASSRNRDTDTQYF. DNA of the CDR3: TGTGCCAGCAGCCGAAACAGGGACACAGATACGCAGTATTTT. The whole variable domain, filled in from reference TRBV5-4 and TRBJ2-3, reads ETGVTQSPTHLIKTRGQQVTLRCSSQSGHNTVSWYQQALGQGPQFIFQYYREEENGRGNFPPRFSGLQFPNYSSELNVNALELDDSALYLCASSRNRDTDTQYFGPGTRLTVL.

The J gene is TRBJ1-1, the V gene TRBV19, with D possibly being TRBD1 (5 bases). The CDR3 runs to 12 residues. Germline values: CDR1 LNHDA, CDR2 SQIVND (reference sequence). The V end was cut by 9 bases, the J end by 5 bases, with 13 bases between. As DNA, the CDR3 is TGTGCCAGCACCATGGGGGTTACTGAAGCTTTCTTT. This sequence encodes CASTMGVTEAFF.

The V and J genes are TRBV27 and TRBJ2-3, with TRBD2 matching over 10 bases. There are 16 residues in the CDR3. The V gene's germline CDR1 is MNHEY and CDR2 SMNVEV (reference sequence). Trimming cost V 4 bases and J 0 bases; bases outside gene matches: 4. CDR3 residues: CASSSATSGSTDTQYF. CDR3 nucleotide sequence: TGTGCCAGCAGTTCGGCGACTAGCGGGAGCACAGATACGCAGTATTTT.

DNA of the CDR3: TGCGCCAGCAGCCTCGGAGGATCCTACGAGCAGTACTTC. This encodes CASSLGGSYEQYF. V is TRBV4-1 and J is TRBJ2-7; TRBD2 might be the D (5 bases). This CDR3 spans 13 amino acids. CDR1 MGHRA and CDR2 YSYEKL come from the germline V gene. V dropped 4 bases and J dropped 1 base, with 8 bases sitting between them.